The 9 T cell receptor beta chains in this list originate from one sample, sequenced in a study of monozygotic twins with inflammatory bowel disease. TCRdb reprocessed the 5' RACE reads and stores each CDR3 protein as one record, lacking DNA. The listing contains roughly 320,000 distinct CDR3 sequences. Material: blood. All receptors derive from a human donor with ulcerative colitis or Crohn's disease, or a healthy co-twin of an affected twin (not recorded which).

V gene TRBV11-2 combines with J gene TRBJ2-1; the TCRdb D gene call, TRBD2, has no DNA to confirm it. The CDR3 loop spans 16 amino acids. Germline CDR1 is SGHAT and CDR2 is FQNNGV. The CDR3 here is CASSLGSGRAGNEQFF. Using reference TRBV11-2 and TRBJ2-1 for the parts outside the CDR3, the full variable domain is EAGVAQSPRYKIIEKRQSVAFWCNPISGHATLYWYQQILGQGPKLLIQFQNNGVVDDSQLPKDRFSAERLKGVDSTLKIQPAKLEDSAVYLCASSLGSGRAGNEQFFGPGTRLTVL.

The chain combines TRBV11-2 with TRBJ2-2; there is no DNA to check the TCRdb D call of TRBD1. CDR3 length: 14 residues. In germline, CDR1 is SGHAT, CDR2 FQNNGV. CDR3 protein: CASSRPGTGGELFF.

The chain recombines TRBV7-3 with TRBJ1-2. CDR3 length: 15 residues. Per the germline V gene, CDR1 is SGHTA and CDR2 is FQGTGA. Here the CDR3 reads CASSQDGHLSKGYTF.

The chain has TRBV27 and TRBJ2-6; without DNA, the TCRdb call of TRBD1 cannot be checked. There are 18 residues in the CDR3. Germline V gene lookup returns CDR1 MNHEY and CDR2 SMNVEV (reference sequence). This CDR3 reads CASSPVAGGLSGANVLTF.

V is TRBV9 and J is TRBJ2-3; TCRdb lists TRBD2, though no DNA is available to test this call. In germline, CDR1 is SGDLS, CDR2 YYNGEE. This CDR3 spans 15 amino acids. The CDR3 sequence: CASTKDGRGADTQYF.

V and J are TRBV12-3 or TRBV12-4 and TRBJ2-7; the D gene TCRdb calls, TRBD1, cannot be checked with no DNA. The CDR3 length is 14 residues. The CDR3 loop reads CASRSGQGVSEQYF.

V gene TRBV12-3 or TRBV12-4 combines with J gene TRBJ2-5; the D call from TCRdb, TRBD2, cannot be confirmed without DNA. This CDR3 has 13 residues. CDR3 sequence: CASGRLVGETQYF.

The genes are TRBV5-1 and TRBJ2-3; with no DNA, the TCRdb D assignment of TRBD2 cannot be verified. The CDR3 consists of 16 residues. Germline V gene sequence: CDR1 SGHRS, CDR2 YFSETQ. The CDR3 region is CASSPRRLAVTDTQYF.

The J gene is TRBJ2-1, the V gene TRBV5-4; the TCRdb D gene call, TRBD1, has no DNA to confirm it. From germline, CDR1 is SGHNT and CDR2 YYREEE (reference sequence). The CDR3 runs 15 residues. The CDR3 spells CASTVRDRSFNEQFF. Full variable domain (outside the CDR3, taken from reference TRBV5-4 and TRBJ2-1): ETGVTQSPTHLIKTRGQQVTLRCSSQSGHNTVSWYQQALGQGPQFIFQYYREEENGRGNFPPRFSGLQFPNYSSELNVNALELDDSALYLCASTVRDRSFNEQFFGPGTRLTVL.